Shown below are 20 T cell receptor beta chains from a single sample sequenced in a study of neurological immune-mediated disorders. Stated time point: longitudinal time-point 1 (baseline). TCRdb redid the calling of the 5' RACE reads with MiXCR, one entry per CDR3 protein. The sample records approximately 37,000 distinct CDR3 sequences, roughly 3.1% being singletons. Sequencing was done on a sample of PBMCs. These receptor sequences come from a woman aged 55-69 years with multiple sclerosis.

Many counts were recorded for this clonotype. The rearrangement joins TRBV28 to TRBJ1-2; D ambiguous. The V end lost 3 bases, the J end lost 4 bases, and 15 bases lay between the germline ends. The CDR3 loop spans 15 amino acids. Germline values: CDR1 MDHEN, CDR2 SYDVKM. The CDR3 spells CASSLEVGAGYGYTF. The CDR3 DNA is TGTGCCAGCAGTTTGGAGGTTGGAGCCGGCTATGGCTACACCTTC.

This clonotype was observed many times. The chain uses TRBV18 and TRBJ2-1, with TRBD1 matching over 10 bases. Per the germline V gene, CDR1 is KGHSH and CDR2 is LQKENI. There are 16 residues in the CDR3. The V gene end was trimmed by 6 bases and the J gene end by 5 bases; junction bases not matched to a gene: 10. The CDR3 nucleotides are TGTGCCAGCTCTCGGGACAGGGGACGTAATGACAATGAGCAGTTCTTC. Encoded protein: CASSRDRGRNDNEQFF. The full variable domain, rest sourced from reference TRBV18 and TRBJ2-1, is NAGVMQNPRHLVRRRGQEARLRCSPMKGHSHVYWYRQLPEEGLKFMVYLQKENIIDESGMPKERFSAEFPKEGPSILRIQQVVRGDSAAYFCASSRDRGRNDNEQFFGPGTRLTVL.

V and J are TRBV11-2 and TRBJ2-5, with D possibly called TRBD1 or TRBD2 (7 bases each). This CDR3 comprises 16 residues. Germline V lookup: CDR1 SGHAT, CDR2 FQNNGV. V lost 1 base, J lost 5 bases, and 17 bases lay in between. The CDR3 coding sequence is TGTGCCAGCAGCTTAGCCCCCCCAGGGGGAGGGGAGACCCAGTACTTC. It translates to CASSLAPPGGGETQYF.

This clonotype has a count of ten or more. The chain uses TRBV20-1 and TRBJ1-2; D may be TRBD1 (6 bases). Trimming took 3 bases from V and 2 from J, leaving 25 bases between them. This CDR3 is built from 18 residues. The germline CDR1 and CDR2 sequences are DFQATT and SNEGSKA (reference sequence). The CDR3 sequence is CSARSEVAGALWNYGYTF. Here the CDR3 DNA reads TGCAGTGCTAGGTCCGAGGTTGCAGGGGCCTTATGGAACTATGGCTACACCTTC.

This clonotype was recorded many times. The J gene is TRBJ2-1, the V gene TRBV12-3 or TRBV12-4; D is undetermined. The V and J ends lost 4 bases and 5 bases respectively, with 12 bases between them. The CDR3 covers 14 residues. The CDR3 DNA sequence: TGTGCCAGCAGTTGGGGTTTAGGGAACAATGAGCAGTTCTTC. Protein product: CASSWGLGNNEQFF.

The gene calls are TRBV28 and TRBJ2-7; D perhaps matches TRBD2 (6 bases). Germline V gene lookup returns CDR1 MDHEN and CDR2 SYDVKM. This CDR3 contains 13 residues. The CDR3 DNA sequence: TGTGCTATGGGGGGATTGGGCTTCTACGAGCAGTACTTC. Translation: CAMGGLGFYEQYF.

In this sample, this clonotype turned up many times. The chain employs TRBV11-2 and TRBJ2-7; D gene unclear. The germline CDR1 and CDR2 sequences are SGHAT and FQNNGV. V gave up 1 base and J gave up 4 bases, with 8 bases separating them. The CDR3 runs to 13 residues. The chain's CDR3 is CASSLGAMYEQYF. The DNA for the CDR3 is TGTGCCAGCAGCTTAGGGGCTATGTACGAGCAGTACTTC. Combining the CDR3 with reference TRBV11-2 and TRBJ2-7 gives the whole variable domain EAGVAQSPRYKIIEKRQSVAFWCNPISGHATLYWYQQILGQGPKLLIQFQNNGVVDDSQLPKDRFSAERLKGVDSTLKIQPAKLEDSAVYLCASSLGAMYEQYFGPGTRLTVT.

This clonotype occurred many times. This chain joins TRBV20-1 and TRBJ1-5; no firm D call. The V end was cut by 0 bases, the J end by 0 bases, with 6 bases between. CDR1 DFQATT and CDR2 SNEGSKA come from the germline V gene (reference sequence). The CDR3 is made up of 14 amino acids. The CDR3 spells CSAREPYSNQPQHF. The DNA of the CDR3 is TGCAGTGCTAGAGAGCCTTATAGCAATCAGCCCCAGCATTTT.

This clonotype was counted ten times or more. The V call is TRBV5-5, the J call TRBJ2-1; no clear D gene. The germline V gene encodes CDR1 SGHKS and CDR2 YYEKEE (reference sequence). Trimming removed 1 base from V and 6 bases from J, with 5 bases in between. The CDR3 loop spans 12 amino acids. CDR3 nucleotides: TGTGCCAGCAGCTTGAACGGCAATGAGCAGTTCTTC. This translates into CASSLNGNEQFF.

This clonotype was found many times. The chain employs TRBV5-1 and TRBJ2-3; no definite D call. The germline V gene encodes CDR1 SGHRS and CDR2 YFSETQ. V was pared by 0 bases and J by 2 bases, with 7 bases between. The CDR3 is made up of 14 amino acids. In DNA form, the CDR3 reads TGCGCCAGCAGCTTGGTCGGCTTCACAGATACGCAGTATTTT. The encoded protein is CASSLVGFTDTQYF.

This clonotype has at least ten counts. This chain links TRBV19 with TRBJ1-1; the match to TRBD1 covers 9 bases. V gave up 7 bases and J gave up 8 bases; unmatched junction bases: 8. Germline-derived CDR1 and CDR2 are LNHDA and SQIVND (reference sequence). The CDR3 totals 13 residues. CDR3 in amino acids: CASKDRGYPEAFF. The DNA for the CDR3 is TGTGCCAGTAAGGACAGGGGCTATCCCGAAGCTTTCTTT.

The rearrangement links TRBV3-1 to TRBJ2-1, with D possibly TRBD1 on 6 matching bases. The CDR3 sequence is 14 residues long. From germline, CDR1 is LGHDT and CDR2 YNNKEL (reference sequence). Deletions cut 4 bases from V and 5 bases from J, with 12 bases between. CDR3 nucleotides: TGTGCCAGCAGCCGGCCGGACAGAGACAATGAGCAGTTCTTC. Protein: CASSRPDRDNEQFF.

This clonotype was observed at least ten times. The chain joins TRBV7-9 to TRBJ2-3; D remains unclear. Germline V gene lookup returns CDR1 SEHNR and CDR2 FQNEAQ (reference sequence). Between the trimmed V and J ends, which lost 7 bases and 2 bases, there was a span of 13 bases. There are 14 residues in the CDR3. In DNA form, the CDR3 reads TGTGCCAGCACCCGATCCATCAACACAGATACGCAGTATTTT. Its translation is CASTRSINTDTQYF.

This clonotype was observed at least ten times. V gene TRBV20-1 combines with J gene TRBJ2-5; D unclear. V was shortened by 3 bases and J by 4 bases, with 9 bases between the two germline ends. This CDR3 has 12 residues. Germline loops: CDR1 DFQATT, CDR2 SNEGSKA (reference sequence). For the CDR3, the DNA is TGCAGTGCTAGCATTACGGGAGAGACCCAGTACTTC. Amino acid sequence: CSASITGETQYF.

The sample holds many counts of this clonotype. The V gene is TRBV24-1, the J gene TRBJ2-7, with D possibly TRBD1 on 6 matching bases. V was clipped by 4 bases and J by 3 bases, with 15 bases between them. Germline CDR1 is KGHDR and CDR2 is SFDVKD. The CDR3 is 15 residues long. In DNA form, the CDR3 reads TGTGCCACCAGTGAAATGGGGGACAAATTCTACGAGCAGTACTTC. Translated: CATSEMGDKFYEQYF.

This clonotype was detected ten times or more. The chain employs TRBV7-9 and TRBJ1-1, with D unclear. Germline V CDR1 and CDR2: SEHNR, FQNEAQ (reference sequence). V was shortened by 6 bases and J by 1 base, with 15 bases between the two germline ends. The CDR3 is 15 amino acids. The CDR3 region has the DNA TGTGCCAGCAGTCGTGCCGGACCGCAGAACACTGAAGCTTTCTTT. This gives the protein CASSRAGPQNTEAFF.

With regard to this clonotype: The CDR3 does not end in the conserved phenylalanine or tryptophan, so this is likely a read error. CDR3 residues: CSARVEGGNNQPQHN. CDR3 bases: TGCAGTGCTAGAGTGGAAGGAGGGAACAATCAGCCCCAGCATAAT. The V and J genes are TRBV20-1 and TRBJ1-5; D gene unclear. V dropped 1 base and J dropped 3 bases, with 13 bases sitting between them. The CDR3 has 15 residues. CDR1 DFQATT and CDR2 SNEGSKA come from the germline V gene (reference sequence).

This clonotype showed up many times. The chain couples TRBV12-3 or TRBV12-4 to TRBJ2-6; D uncertain. V was pared by 6 bases and J by 0 bases, with 21 bases between. The CDR3 spans 19 residues. This CDR3 is CASRTADGKISSGANVLTF. For the CDR3, the DNA is TGTGCCAGCAGGACTGCGGACGGAAAGATTAGCTCTGGGGCCAACGTCCTGACTTTC.

This clonotype came up many times. The V and J genes are TRBV6-5 and TRBJ2-1; TRBD1 might be the D (5 bases). This CDR3 spans 14 amino acids. From germline, CDR1 is MNHEY and CDR2 SVGAGI. The V and J ends lost 6 bases and 8 bases respectively, with 17 bases between them. CDR3 DNA: TGTGCCAGCAGCAACCGGGCAGGGTCAGATGAGCAGTTCTTC. Translated: CASSNRAGSDEQFF.

This clonotype has ten or more counts. V gene TRBV12-3 or TRBV12-4 combines with J gene TRBJ2-3; 8 nucleotides agree with TRBD2. The CDR3 runs to 16 residues. V gave up 5 bases and J gave up 4 bases; unmatched junction bases: 11. The CDR3 DNA is TGTGCCAGCAGTGCGGGGGGTGGGGTGGAATCAGATACGCAGTATTTT. Residues: CASSAGGGVESDTQYF.